What follows are 31 T cell receptor beta chains derived from one specimen sequenced in a study of graft-versus-host responses after intestinal transplantation. Method: immunoSEQ multiplex PCR; TCRdb's copy keeps in-frame clones and lacks some. The sample carries around 100,000 clones, 80% to 95% recorded once. Their target antigens are unknown. Sample: unstimulated CD8+ T cells sorted from spleen or lymph node cells, taken before intestinal transplant. The receptor source for this set is a human donor who received an intestinal transplant.

The chain has TRBV6-6 and TRBJ1-1; D is ambiguous. Germline-derived CDR1 and CDR2 are MNHNY and SVGAGI (reference sequence). V lost 2 bases and J 3 bases, leaving 13 bases between the germline ends. This CDR3 comprises 15 residues. The CDR3, as DNA: TGTGCCAGCAGTTACGGACGCTACAAGGACACTGAAGCTTTCTTT. This codes for CASSYGRYKDTEAFF.

The genes are TRBV7-9 and TRBJ2-6; D is unresolved. V lost 3 bases, J lost 0 bases, and 6 bases lay in between. This CDR3 has 15 amino acids. The germline V gene has CDR1 SEHNR and CDR2 FQNEAQ (reference sequence). As DNA, the CDR3 is TGTGCCAGCAGCTTTCAGAGCTCTGGGGCCAACGTCCTGACTTTC. It specifies CASSFQSSGANVLTF. Combining the CDR3 with reference TRBV7-9 and TRBJ2-6 gives the whole variable domain DTGVSQNPRHKITKRGQNVTFRCDPISEHNRLYWYRQTLGQGPEFLTYFQNEAQLEKSRLLSDRFSAERPKGSFSTLEIQRTEQGDSAMYLCASSFQSSGANVLTFGAGSRLTVL.

The J gene is TRBJ2-1, the V gene TRBV11-2, with D unresolved. V gave up 1 base and J gave up 1 base, with 17 bases separating them. CDR1 and CDR2 from the germline V gene are SGHAT and FQNNGV. The CDR3 has 18 amino acids. The DNA of the CDR3 is TGTGCCAGCAGCTTAGTCCTTATGAACCCCGGGTCCTACAATGAGCAGTTCTTC. This gives the protein CASSLVLMNPGSYNEQFF.

V gene TRBV13 combines with J gene TRBJ1-6, with unresolved D. Deletions cut 1 base from V and 8 bases from J, with 9 bases between. CDR3 length: 14 amino acids. Germline CDR1 PRHDT, CDR2 FYEKMQ (reference sequence). The DNA of the CDR3 is TGTGCCAGCAGCTTAGATACGGTACATTCACCCCTCCACTTT. It translates to CASSLDTVHSPLHF.

The CDR3 bases are TGTGCCAGCAGCTTGGATGTTGCAGGTGGGGGCACTGAAGCTTTCTTT. It specifies CASSLDVAGGGTEAFF. The rearrangement uses TRBV5-8 and TRBJ1-1; tentatively, D is TRBD1 (5 bases). This CDR3 region has 16 residues. Germline V CDR1 and CDR2: SGHTS, YDEGEE. Trimming stripped 0 bases from V and 4 bases from J, with 16 bases between. The full variable domain, in which reference TRBV5-8 and TRBJ1-1 provide the parts outside the CDR3, is EAGVTQSPTHLIKTRGQQATLRCSPISGHTSVYWYQQALGLGLQFLLWYDEGEERNRGNFPPRFSGRQFPNYSSELNVNALELEDSALYLCASSLDVAGGGTEAFFGQGTRLTVV.

The rearrangement joins TRBV27 to TRBJ2-3; no clear D. The V end lost 3 bases, the J end lost 6 bases, and 7 bases lay between the germline ends. This CDR3 has 12 amino acids. CDR1 is MNHEY, CDR2 SMNVEV, per germline (reference sequence). The CDR3 sequence: CASSLGSDTQYF. The CDR3 nucleotides are TGTGCCAGCAGTTTGGGCAGTGATACGCAGTATTTT.

The chain combines TRBV7-9 with TRBJ1-5; TRBD1 agrees at 8 bases. V was pared by 4 bases and J by 2 bases, with 4 bases of the junction left unmatched. Germline V gene data show CDR1 as SEHNR and CDR2 as FQNEAQ (reference sequence). The length of the CDR3 is 15 residues. The CDR3 here is CASSSSTGGNQPQHF. The CDR3, as DNA: TGTGCCAGCAGCTCTTCGACAGGGGGCAATCAGCCCCAGCATTTT.

The CDR3 nucleotides read TGTGCCAGCAGTCCCTCTCCGGGGCAGCAAGAGACCCAGTACTTC. It yields the protein CASSPSPGQQETQYF. The chain joins TRBV27 to TRBJ2-5, with D perhaps given as TRBD1 or TRBD2 (5 bases each). V was clipped by 5 bases and J by 2 bases, with 15 bases between them. Germline values: CDR1 MNHEY, CDR2 SMNVEV (reference sequence). This CDR3 region has 15 residues.

The CDR3, as DNA: TGTGCCAGCAGTGGAAGCGGGGGGAATCAAGAGACCCAGTACTTC. Translation gives CASSGSGGNQETQYF. The chain is built from TRBV2 and TRBJ2-5, with 9 bases aligning to TRBD2. The CDR3 has 15 residues. Germline values: CDR1 SNHLY, CDR2 FYNNEI. J lost 2 bases, V lost 4 bases, and 5 bases had no gene match.

The chain links TRBV27 to TRBJ2-5; D remains unclear. Trimming pared 5 bases from V and 4 bases from J, leaving 11 bases between. Germline CDR1 is MNHEY and CDR2 is SMNVEV (reference sequence). The length of the CDR3 is 13 residues. In DNA form, the CDR3 reads TGTGCCAGCAGTGATTTGGACGGAGAGACCCAGTACTTC. This codes for CASSDLDGETQYF.

The chain is built from TRBV27 and TRBJ1-1, with D possibly being TRBD1 (6 bases). Per the germline V gene, CDR1 is MNHEY and CDR2 is SMNVEV (reference sequence). V lost 4 bases to trimming and J lost 1 base, with 13 bases between them. The CDR3 is 15 residues long. CDR3 protein: CASSSPAQGNTEAFF. The CDR3 DNA reads TGTGCCAGCAGTTCGCCCGCACAGGGGAACACTGAAGCTTTCTTT.

This sequence joins TRBV9 and TRBJ2-5, with 10 positions matching TRBD2. V trimming: 0 bases; J trimming: 1 base; junction bases outside the gene matches: 15. The germline V gene has CDR1 SGDLS and CDR2 YYNGEE. The CDR3 sequence is 20 residues long. CDR3 in amino acids: CASSVGATSGDPRFQETQYF. The CDR3 bases are TGTGCCAGCAGCGTAGGGGCAACTAGCGGGGATCCCCGGTTCCAAGAGACCCAGTACTTC. The whole variable domain, filled in from reference TRBV9 and TRBJ2-5, reads DSGVTQTPKHLITATGQRVTLRCSPRSGDLSVYWYQQSLDQGLQFLIQYYNGEERAKGNILERFSAQQFPDLHSELNLSSLELGDSALYFCASSVGATSGDPRFQETQYFGPGTRLLVL.

The rearrangement joins TRBV7-9 to TRBJ2-1; D may be TRBD1 or TRBD2 (5 bases each). Germline assignment: CDR1 SEHNR and CDR2 FQNEAQ (reference sequence). CDR3 size: 15 residues. Trimming shortened V by 4 bases and J by 0 bases, and 10 bases separated the two germline ends. The CDR3 bases are TGTGCCAGCAGCTGGGACCAGAGCTCCTACAATGAGCAGTTCTTC. Its translation is CASSWDQSSYNEQFF.

The chain is built from TRBV5-4 and TRBJ2-7; D gene uncertain. This CDR3 spans 13 amino acids. The germline CDR1 and CDR2 sequences are SGHNT and YYREEE (reference sequence). V shed 2 bases and J shed 6 bases, with 12 bases lying between them. The CDR3 sequence is CASSFLGPSEQYF. The CDR3 nucleotides read TGTGCCAGCAGCTTCCTCGGGCCTTCCGAGCAGTACTTC.

The CDR3 loop is CASSPGTGSYEQYF. Here the CDR3 DNA reads TGCGCCAGCAGTCCCGGGACAGGCTCCTACGAGCAGTACTTC. The chain uses TRBV10-1 and TRBJ2-7; 8 nucleotides agree with TRBD1. This CDR3 contains 14 residues. Per the germline V gene, CDR1 is WNHNN and CDR2 is SYGVQD (reference sequence). Germline trimming cut 5 bases from V and 0 bases from J; bases unmatched to any gene: 3.

This chain uses TRBV6-5 with TRBJ2-1, with TRBD2 matching 10 bases. The CDR3 consists of 14 residues. Germline V CDR1 and CDR2: MNHEY, SVGAGI. Trimming removed 8 bases from V and 3 bases from J; junction bases left unmatched: 4. The CDR3 here is CASSLAGFYNEQFF. Written as DNA, the CDR3 is TGTGCCAGCTCACTAGCGGGGTTCTACAATGAGCAGTTCTTC.

A remark on this clone: One junction end does not reproduce the germline sequence, and a read error may be involved. The V gene is TRBV30, the J gene TRBJ2-3; D is unresolved. CDR1 and CDR2 (germline): GTSNPN, SVGIG (reference sequence). The CDR3 is made up of 11 amino acids. CDR3 sequence (DNA): TGTGCCGAAGGGAACACAGATGCGCAGTATTTT. This codes for CAEGNTDAQYF.

The table lists this clone with a count of one. The rearrangement links TRBV4-1 to TRBJ2-7, with 10 positions matching TRBD1. The CDR3 covers 15 residues. Unmatched junction bases numbered 1, after V lost 0 bases and J lost 2 bases. Germline V CDR1 and CDR2: MGHRA, YSYEKL. The DNA for the CDR3 is TGCGCCAGCAGCCAAGAAGGGACAGGGGCCTACGAGCAGTACTTC. This sequence encodes CASSQEGTGAYEQYF.

The genes are TRBV7-8 and TRBJ2-7; D might be TRBD1 (5 bases). V gave up 0 bases and J gave up 6 bases, with 12 bases separating them. CDR1 is SGHVS, CDR2 FQNEAQ, per germline. This CDR3 has 14 residues. CDR3 DNA sequence: TGTGCCAGCAGCTTAGCGCCGACAGTTTCCGAGCAGTACTTC. The encoded protein is CASSLAPTVSEQYF.

V and J are TRBV21-1 and TRBJ2-7; TRBD1, the table's D call, was not compared with the DNA. TRBV21-1 is shown as a pseudogene. This CDR3 region has 16 residues. DNA for the CDR3: TGTGCCAGCAGCAAAAAAAGGGGGCGCCGTTCTCTCGAGCAGTACTTC. The encoded protein is CASSKKRGRRSLEQYF.

The genes are TRBV5-1 and TRBJ2-1; the D is unclear. CDR3 size: 12 residues. Germline CDR1 reads SGHRS; CDR2 reads YFSETQ. Between the trimmed V and J ends, which lost 0 bases and 5 bases, there was a span of 3 bases. The CDR3 is CASSLGDNEQFF. The DNA for the CDR3 is TGCGCCAGCAGCTTGGGTGACAATGAGCAGTTCTTC.

The chain recombines TRBV5-8 with TRBJ2-7, with D unclear. The CDR3 consists of 12 residues. CDR1 is SGHTS, CDR2 YDEGEE, per germline. Trimming shortened V by 2 bases and J by 3 bases, and 6 bases separated the two germline ends. Here the CDR3 reads CASSLRDYEQYF. As DNA, the CDR3 is TGTGCCAGCAGCTTAAGGGACTACGAGCAGTACTTC.

The chain recombines TRBV5-6 with TRBJ1-5, with D unresolved. The CDR3 loop spans 13 amino acids. V was clipped by 3 bases and J by 5 bases, with 9 bases between them. CDR1 and CDR2 from the germline V gene are SGHDT and YYEEEE. The chain's CDR3 is CASSSSGDQPQHF. CDR3 in DNA: TGTGCCAGCAGCTCGTCCGGGGATCAGCCCCAGCATTTT.

The gene calls are TRBV11-2 and TRBJ1-3, with D perhaps matching TRBD1 (5 bases). V was pared by 2 bases and J by 2 bases, with 16 bases between. The CDR3 is 17 amino acids. CDR1 is SGHAT, CDR2 FQNNGV, per germline. CDR3 sequence reads: CASSLLSGTYPGNTIYF. The CDR3 DNA is TGTGCCAGCAGCTTATTGTCTGGGACGTACCCTGGAAACACCATATATTTT.

The J gene is TRBJ2-1, the V gene TRBV30; TRBD2 might be the D (5 bases). Trimming took off 1 base at V and 9 bases at J, with 10 bases between the two ends. Germline V gives CDR1 GTSNPN, CDR2 SVGIG (reference sequence). The CDR3 is 12 residues long. CDR3 amino acids: CAWSGSGVEQFF. CDR3 coding DNA: TGTGCCTGGAGTGGTTCCGGGGTTGAGCAGTTCTTC.

The chain is built from TRBV2 and TRBJ1-1; the D is unclear. Germline values: CDR1 SNHLY, CDR2 FYNNEI. The CDR3 is 14 residues long. V was clipped by 3 bases and J by 3 bases, with 11 bases between them. This CDR3 reads CASSDPLFDTEAFF. The CDR3 region has the DNA TGTGCCAGCAGTGACCCGCTGTTCGACACTGAAGCTTTCTTT. Filled out from reference TRBV2 and TRBJ1-1, the complete variable domain reads EPEVTQTPSHQVTQMGQEVILRCVPISNHLYFYWYRQILGQKVEFLVSFYNNEISEKSEIFDDQFSVERPDGSNFTLKIRSTKLEDSAMYFCASSDPLFDTEAFFGQGTRLTVV.

The J gene is TRBJ1-1, the V gene TRBV4-1; 10 positions match TRBD1. J gave up 4 bases and V 4 bases, and 3 bases lay outside the gene matches. The CDR3 has 14 amino acids. Germline V gives CDR1 MGHRA, CDR2 YSYEKL. Here the CDR3 reads CASSLTGGTTEAFF. CDR3 in DNA: TGCGCCAGCAGCCTGACAGGGGGCACCACTGAAGCTTTCTTT.

The table lists this clone with a few counts. The chain recombines TRBV4-1 with TRBJ1-2; D is ambiguous. Germline V gene data show CDR1 as MGHRA and CDR2 as YSYEKL. V shed 0 bases and J shed 8 bases, with 7 bases lying between them. The CDR3 totals 12 residues. The CDR3 DNA follows: TGCGCCAGCAGCCAAGAAAATGACGGCTACACCTTC. It codes for CASSQENDGYTF.

This chain links TRBV7-9 with TRBJ1-5, with 7 bases lining up with TRBD1. Germline CDR1 and CDR2: SEHNR and FQNEAQ (reference sequence). The ends lost 5 bases at V and 10 bases at J; junction bases unmatched: 14. CDR3 length: 15 residues. CDR3 nucleotide sequence: TGTGCCAGCAGCGATGACAGGGCGGGACCGGGACCCCAGCATTTT. Translating it yields CASSDDRAGPGPQHF.

Only a few counts were recorded for this clone. The V gene is TRBV6-6, the J gene TRBJ1-1; no clear D. Germline CDR1 MNHNY, CDR2 SVGAGI (reference sequence). The CDR3 spans 15 residues. V was shortened by 6 bases and J by 4 bases, with 18 bases between the two germline ends. CDR3 protein: CASSQTGMEVTEAFF. The CDR3 DNA reads as TGTGCCAGCAGCCAGACGGGGATGGAGGTCACTGAAGCTTTCTTT.

The chain carries TRBV6-1 and TRBJ2-7, with 7 bases aligning to TRBD1. V lost 3 bases to trimming and J lost 0 bases; unmatched junction nucleotides: 8. This CDR3 has 16 amino acids. Germline V gene data show CDR1 as MNHNS and CDR2 as SASEGT. CDR3 coding DNA: TGTGCCAGCAGTGATGGTGTACAGGGGAACTCCTACGAGCAGTACTTC. This gives the protein CASSDGVQGNSYEQYF.